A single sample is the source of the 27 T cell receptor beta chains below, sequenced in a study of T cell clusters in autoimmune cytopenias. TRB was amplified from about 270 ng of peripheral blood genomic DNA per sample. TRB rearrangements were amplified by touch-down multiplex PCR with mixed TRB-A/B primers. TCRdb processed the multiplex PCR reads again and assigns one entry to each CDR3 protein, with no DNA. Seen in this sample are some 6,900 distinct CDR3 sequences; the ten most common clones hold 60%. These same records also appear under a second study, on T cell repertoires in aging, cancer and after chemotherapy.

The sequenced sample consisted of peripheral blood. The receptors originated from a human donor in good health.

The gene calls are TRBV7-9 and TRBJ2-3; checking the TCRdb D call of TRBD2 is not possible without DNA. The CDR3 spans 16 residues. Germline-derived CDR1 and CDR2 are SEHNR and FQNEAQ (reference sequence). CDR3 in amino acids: CASSPLLAGGADTQYF.

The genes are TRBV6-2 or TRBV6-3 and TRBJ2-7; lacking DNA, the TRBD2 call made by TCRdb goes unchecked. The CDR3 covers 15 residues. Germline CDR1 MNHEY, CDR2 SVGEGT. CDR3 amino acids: CASEPLSGGNYEQYF.

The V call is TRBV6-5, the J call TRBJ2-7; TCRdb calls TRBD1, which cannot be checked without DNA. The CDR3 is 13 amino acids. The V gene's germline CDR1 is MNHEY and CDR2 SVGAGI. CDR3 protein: CASSRQGQHEQYF.

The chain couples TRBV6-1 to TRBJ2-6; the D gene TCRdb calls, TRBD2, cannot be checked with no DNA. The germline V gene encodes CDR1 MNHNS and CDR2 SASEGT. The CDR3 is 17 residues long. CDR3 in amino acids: CASRPRLAGDGANVLTF.

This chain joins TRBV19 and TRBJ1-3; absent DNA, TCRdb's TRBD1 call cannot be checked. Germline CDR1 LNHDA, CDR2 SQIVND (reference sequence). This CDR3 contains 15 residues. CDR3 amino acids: CASSIPGTAGNTIYF.

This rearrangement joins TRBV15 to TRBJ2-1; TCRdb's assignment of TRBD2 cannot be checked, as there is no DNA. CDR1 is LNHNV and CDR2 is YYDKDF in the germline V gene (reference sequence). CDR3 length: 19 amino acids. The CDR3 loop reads CATSPRGLAGGQLNNEQFF.

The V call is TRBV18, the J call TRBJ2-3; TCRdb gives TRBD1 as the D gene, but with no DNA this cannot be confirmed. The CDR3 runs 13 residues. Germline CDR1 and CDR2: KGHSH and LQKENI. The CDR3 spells CASSKGARDTQYF.

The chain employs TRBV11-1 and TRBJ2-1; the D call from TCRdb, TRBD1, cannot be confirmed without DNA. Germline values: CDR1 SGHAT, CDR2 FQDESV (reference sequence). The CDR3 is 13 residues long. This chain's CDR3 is CASSRGQGYEQFF.

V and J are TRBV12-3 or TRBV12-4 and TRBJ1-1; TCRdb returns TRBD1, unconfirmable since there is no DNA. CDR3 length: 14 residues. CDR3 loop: CASRTTGVGTEAFF.

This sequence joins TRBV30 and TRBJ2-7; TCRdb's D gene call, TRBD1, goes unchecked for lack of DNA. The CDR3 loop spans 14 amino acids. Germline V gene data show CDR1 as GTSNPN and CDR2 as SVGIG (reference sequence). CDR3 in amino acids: CACTPPGSTYEQYF.

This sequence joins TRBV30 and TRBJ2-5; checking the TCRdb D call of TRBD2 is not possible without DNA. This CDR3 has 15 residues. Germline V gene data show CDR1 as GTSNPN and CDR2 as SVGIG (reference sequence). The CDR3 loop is CAWSPLAGDLETQYF.

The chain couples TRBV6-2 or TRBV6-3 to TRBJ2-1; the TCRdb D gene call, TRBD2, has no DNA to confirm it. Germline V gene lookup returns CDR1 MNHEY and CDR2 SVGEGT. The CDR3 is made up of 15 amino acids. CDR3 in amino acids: CASRLAGSSYNEQFF.

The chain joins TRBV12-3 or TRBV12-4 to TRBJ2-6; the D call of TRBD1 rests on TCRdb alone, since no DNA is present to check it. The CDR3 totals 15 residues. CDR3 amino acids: CASRPLLSGANVLTF.

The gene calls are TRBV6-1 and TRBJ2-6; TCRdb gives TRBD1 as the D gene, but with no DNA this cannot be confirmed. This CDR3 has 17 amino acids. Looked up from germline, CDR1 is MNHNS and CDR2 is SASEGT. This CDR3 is CASSAGQISSGANVLTF.

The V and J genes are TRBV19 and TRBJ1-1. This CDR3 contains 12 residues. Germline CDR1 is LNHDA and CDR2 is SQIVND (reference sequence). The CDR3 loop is CASIEGTTEAFF. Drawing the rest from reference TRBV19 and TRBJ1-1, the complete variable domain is DGGITQSPKYLFRKEGQNVTLSCEQNLNHDAMYWYRQDPGQGLRLIYYSQIVNDFQKGDIAEGYSVSREKKESFPLTVTSAQKNPTAFYLCASIEGTTEAFFGQGTRLTVV.

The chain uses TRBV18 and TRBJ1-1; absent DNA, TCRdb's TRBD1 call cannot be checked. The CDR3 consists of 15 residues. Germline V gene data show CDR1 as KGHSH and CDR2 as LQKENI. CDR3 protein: CASSPSEGLLDEAFF.

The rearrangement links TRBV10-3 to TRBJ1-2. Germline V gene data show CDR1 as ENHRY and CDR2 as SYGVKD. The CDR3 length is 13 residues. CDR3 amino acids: CAIMKERIYGYTF.

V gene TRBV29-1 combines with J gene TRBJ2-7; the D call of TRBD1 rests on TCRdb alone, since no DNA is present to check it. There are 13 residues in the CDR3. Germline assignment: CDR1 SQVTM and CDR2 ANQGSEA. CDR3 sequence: CSVEDQGGHEQYF.

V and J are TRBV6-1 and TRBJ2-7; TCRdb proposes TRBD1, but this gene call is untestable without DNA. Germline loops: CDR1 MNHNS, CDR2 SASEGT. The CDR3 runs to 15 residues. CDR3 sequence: CASSVGTGGLYEQYF.

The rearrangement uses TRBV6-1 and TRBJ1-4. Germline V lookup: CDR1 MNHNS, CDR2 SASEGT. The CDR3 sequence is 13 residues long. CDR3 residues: CASSEASRTAPLF.

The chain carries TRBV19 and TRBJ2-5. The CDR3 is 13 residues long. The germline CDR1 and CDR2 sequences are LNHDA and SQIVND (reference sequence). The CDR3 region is CASSINIQETQYF.

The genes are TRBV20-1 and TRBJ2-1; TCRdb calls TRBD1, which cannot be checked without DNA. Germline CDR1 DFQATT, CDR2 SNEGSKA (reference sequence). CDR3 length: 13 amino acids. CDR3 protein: CSARTPRTVEQFF.

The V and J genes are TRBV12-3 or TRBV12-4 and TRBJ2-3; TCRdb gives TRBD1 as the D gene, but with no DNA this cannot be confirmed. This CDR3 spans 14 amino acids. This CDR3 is CASSWDLSADTQYF.

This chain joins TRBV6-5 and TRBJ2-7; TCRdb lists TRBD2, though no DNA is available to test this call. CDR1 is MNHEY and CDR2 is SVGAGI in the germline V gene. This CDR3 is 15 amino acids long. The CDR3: CASSYGGRWGNEQYF.

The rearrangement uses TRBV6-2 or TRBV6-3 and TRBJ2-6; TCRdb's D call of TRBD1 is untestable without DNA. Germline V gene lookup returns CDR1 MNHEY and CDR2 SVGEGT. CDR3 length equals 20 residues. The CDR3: CASSYSRPLTGPPGANVLTF.

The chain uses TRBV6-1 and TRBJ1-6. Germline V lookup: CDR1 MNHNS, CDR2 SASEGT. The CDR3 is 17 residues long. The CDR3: CASSELGGPLRGSPLHF.

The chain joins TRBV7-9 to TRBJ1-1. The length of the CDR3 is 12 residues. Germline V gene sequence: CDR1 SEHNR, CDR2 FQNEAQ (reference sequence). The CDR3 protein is CASSLTGTEAFF.